A selection of T cell receptor beta chains follows, all from one sample in a study of blood T cell repertoires in COVID-19. The protocol was immunoSEQ multiplex PCR, while the TCRdb copy is restricted to in-frame clones and leaves out a portion. The sample lists around 370,000 clones; approximately 90% were seen once. Sample: PBMCs or T cells enriched from blood (not recorded which). Receptors originate from a woman between 18 and 30 years old who had recovered from COVID-19. Both conserved end residues are part of each CDR3. Fields, in order: V gene, D gene, J gene, clone size, CDR3 DNA, CDR3 protein. D genes are given only for firm matches. Clone size is stated in some rows and not others, as once, few, many or a class when expanded.

V: TRBV10-2
D: TRBD1
J: TRBJ1-5
size: NA
DNA: TGCGCCAGCAGTGATAGGGGGCTAAGCAATCAGCCCCAGCATTTT
CDR3: CASSDRGLSNQPQHF

V: TRBV5-1
D: TRBD2
J: TRBJ2-1
size: NA
DNA: TGCGCCAGCAGCTTGGTAACGGGACTAGCTGTCAATGAGCAGTTCTTC
CDR3: CASSLVTGLAVNEQFF

V: TRBV6-5
D: TRBD1
J: TRBJ2-2
size: NA
DNA: TGTGCCAGCAGGGACAGGGTGCCCGGGGAGCTGTTTTTT
CDR3: CASRDRVPGELFF

V: TRBV21-1
D: NA
J: TRBJ1-5
size: NA
DNA: TGTGCCAGCAGCCCCCCAGGGACAGGGCCTTTTGATAGCAATCAGCCCCAGCATTTT
CDR3: CASSPPGTGPFDSNQPQHF

V: TRBV10-1
D: NA
J: TRBJ2-1
size: NA
DNA: TGCGCCAGCAGTGAACCGGGTCATGTAGTCGACAATGAGCAGTTCTTC
CDR3: CASSEPGHVVDNEQFF

V: TRBV11-2
D: TRBD1
J: TRBJ1-5
size: NA
DNA: TGTGCCAGCAGCTTAACCACAGGGGTCGGTCAGCCCCAGCATTTT
CDR3: CASSLTTGVGQPQHF

V: TRBV5-1
D: NA
J: TRBJ1-1
size: NA
DNA: TGCGCCAGCAGCTTGGTAGGGGACACTGAAGCTTTCTTT
CDR3: CASSLVGDTEAFF

V: TRBV11-3
D: TRBD1
J: TRBJ2-2
size: NA
DNA: TGTGCCAGCAGCCAAATCCCGGACAGGACGAACACCGGGGAGCTGTTTTTT
CDR3: CASSQIPDRTNTGELFF

V: TRBV18
D: TRBD1
J: TRBJ1-2
size: NA
DNA: TGTGCCAGCTCACCACCGGGACAGCTCAACTATGGCTACACCTTC
CDR3: CASSPPGQLNYGYTF

V: TRBV15
D: NA
J: TRBJ1-1
size: NA
DNA: TGTGCCACCAGCAGAGATCCGGCTTTCTTT
CDR3: CATSRDPAFF

V: TRBV28
D: NA
J: TRBJ2-7
size: NA
DNA: TGTGCCAGCAGCGCGGCCTCCTCCTACGAGCAGTACTTC
CDR3: CASSAASSYEQYF

V: TRBV27
D: NA
J: TRBJ1-5
size: NA
DNA: TGTGCCAGCTCGCTTACAGGTTATCAGCCCCAGCATTTT
CDR3: CASSLTGYQPQHF

V: TRBV6-5
D: NA
J: TRBJ2-2
size: NA
DNA: TGTGCCAGCAGTACAGGGTTGAACACCGGGGAGCTGTTTTTT
CDR3: CASSTGLNTGELFF

V: TRBV4-1
D: NA
J: TRBJ1-1
size: NA
DNA: TGCGCCAGCAGCCAAGAAGGAGGCATGAACACTGAAGCTTTCTTT
CDR3: CASSQEGGMNTEAFF

V: TRBV28
D: TRBD2
J: TRBJ2-3
size: once
DNA: TGTGCCAGCAGTCCAATAACTAGCGCCTCAGATACGCAGTATTTT
CDR3: CASSPITSASDTQYF

V: TRBV27
D: NA
J: TRBJ1-5
size: NA
DNA: TGTGCCAGCAGCCCGTCCTGGCACGTCAATCAGCCCCAGCATTTT
CDR3: CASSPSWHVNQPQHF

V: TRBV7-9
D: NA
J: TRBJ2-5
size: NA
DNA: TGTGCCAGCAGCCACGGGGAGACCCAGTACTTC
CDR3: CASSHGETQYF

V: TRBV9
D: NA
J: TRBJ1-2
size: NA
DNA: TGTGCCAGCAGCGTAGGTCCGACTCCGGGTCCCGATGGCTACACCTTC
CDR3: CASSVGPTPGPDGYTF

V: TRBV15
D: NA
J: TRBJ2-1
size: NA
DNA: TGTGCCACCAGCAGAGCTCGAGTAGCGCATGAGCAGTTCTTC
CDR3: CATSRARVAHEQFF

V: TRBV11-2
D: TRBD1
J: TRBJ2-7
size: NA
DNA: TGTGCCAGCAGCTTCGGGACAGGGAATCCTGAGCAGTACTTC
CDR3: CASSFGTGNPEQYF

V: TRBV11-2
D: TRBD2
J: TRBJ2-5
size: NA
DNA: TGTGCCAGCAGCTTAAGGGCGGGGGGGTCGGAGACCCAGTACTTC
CDR3: CASSLRAGGSETQYF

V: TRBV27
D: NA
J: TRBJ1-1
size: NA
DNA: TGTGCCAGCAGCCGCCAACAGGGACCAGCTTTCTTT
CDR3: CASSRQQGPAFF

V: TRBV3-1/TRBV3-2
D: NA
J: TRBJ1-6
size: NA
DNA: TGTGCCAGCAGCCTGTCGGACAGCTTGAGCTCCTATAATTCACCCCTCCACTTT
CDR3: CASSLSDSLSSYNSPLHF